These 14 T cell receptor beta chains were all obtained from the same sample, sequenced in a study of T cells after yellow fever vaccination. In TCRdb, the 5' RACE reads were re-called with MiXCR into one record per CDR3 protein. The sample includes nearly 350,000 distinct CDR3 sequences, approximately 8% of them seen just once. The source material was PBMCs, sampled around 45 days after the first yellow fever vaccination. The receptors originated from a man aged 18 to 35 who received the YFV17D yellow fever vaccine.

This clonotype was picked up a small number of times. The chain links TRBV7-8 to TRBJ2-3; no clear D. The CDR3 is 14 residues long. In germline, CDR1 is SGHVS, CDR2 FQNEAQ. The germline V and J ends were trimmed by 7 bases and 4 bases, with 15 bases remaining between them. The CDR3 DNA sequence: TGTGCCAGCATCGAGGCGGCAGCGTCAGATACGCAGTATTTT. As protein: CASIEAAASDTQYF.

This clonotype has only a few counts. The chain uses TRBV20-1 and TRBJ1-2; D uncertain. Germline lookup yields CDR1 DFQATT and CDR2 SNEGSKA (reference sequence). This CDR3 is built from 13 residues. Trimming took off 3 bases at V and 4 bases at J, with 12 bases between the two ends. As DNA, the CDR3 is TGCAGTGCTAGGTCCCTGGTGACCTATGGCTACACCTTC. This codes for CSARSLVTYGYTF.

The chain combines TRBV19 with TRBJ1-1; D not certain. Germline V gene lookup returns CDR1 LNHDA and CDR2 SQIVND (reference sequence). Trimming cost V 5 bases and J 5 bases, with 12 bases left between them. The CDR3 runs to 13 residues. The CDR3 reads CASSYGLRTEAFF. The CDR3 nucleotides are TGTGCCAGTAGTTATGGGTTGAGGACTGAAGCTTTCTTT.

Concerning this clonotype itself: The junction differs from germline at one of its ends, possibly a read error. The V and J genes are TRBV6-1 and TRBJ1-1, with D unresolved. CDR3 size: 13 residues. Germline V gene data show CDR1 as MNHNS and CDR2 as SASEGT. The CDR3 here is CASTAQMNAEAFF. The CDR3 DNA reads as TGTGCCAGCACCGCACAGATGAACGCTGAAGCTTTCTTT.

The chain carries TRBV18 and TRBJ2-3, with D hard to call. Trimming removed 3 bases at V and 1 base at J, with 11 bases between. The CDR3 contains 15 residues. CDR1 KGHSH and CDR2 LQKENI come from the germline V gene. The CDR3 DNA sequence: TGTGCCAGCTCACCCATCCTAACGCGCACAGATACGCAGTATTTT. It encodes CASSPILTRTDTQYF.

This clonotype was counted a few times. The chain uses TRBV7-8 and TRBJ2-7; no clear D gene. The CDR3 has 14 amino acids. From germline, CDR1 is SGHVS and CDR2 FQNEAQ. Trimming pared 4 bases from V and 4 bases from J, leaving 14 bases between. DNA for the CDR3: TGTGCCAGCAGCTACTCCGGGTCCCGATACGAGCAGTACTTC. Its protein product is CASSYSGSRYEQYF.

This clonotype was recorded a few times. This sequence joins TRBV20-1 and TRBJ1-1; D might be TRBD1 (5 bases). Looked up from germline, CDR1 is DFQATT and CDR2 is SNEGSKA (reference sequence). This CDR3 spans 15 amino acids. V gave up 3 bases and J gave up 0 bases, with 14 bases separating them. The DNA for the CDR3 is TGCAGTGCTAGTATACAGGCGAGAATGAACACTGAAGCTTTCTTT. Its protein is CSASIQARMNTEAFF.

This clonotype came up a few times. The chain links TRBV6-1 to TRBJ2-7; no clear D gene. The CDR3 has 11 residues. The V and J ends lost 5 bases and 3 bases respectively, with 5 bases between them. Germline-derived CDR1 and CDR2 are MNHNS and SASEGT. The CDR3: CASSQRYEQYV. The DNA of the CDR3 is TGTGCCAGCAGTCAGCGCTACGAGCAGTACGTC.

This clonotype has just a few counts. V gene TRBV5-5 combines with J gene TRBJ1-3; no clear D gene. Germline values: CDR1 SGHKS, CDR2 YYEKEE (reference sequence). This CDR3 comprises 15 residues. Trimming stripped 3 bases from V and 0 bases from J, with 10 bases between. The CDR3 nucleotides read TGTGCCAGCAGCTGGACCGCCAGCTCTGGAAACACCATATATTTT. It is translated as CASSWTASSGNTIYF. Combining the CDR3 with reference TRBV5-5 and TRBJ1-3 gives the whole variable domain DAGVTQSPTHLIKTRGQQVTLRCSPISGHKSVSWYQQVLGQGPQFIFQYYEKEERGRGNFPDRFSARQFPNYSSELNVNALLLGDSALYLCASSWTASSGNTIYFGEGSWLTVV.

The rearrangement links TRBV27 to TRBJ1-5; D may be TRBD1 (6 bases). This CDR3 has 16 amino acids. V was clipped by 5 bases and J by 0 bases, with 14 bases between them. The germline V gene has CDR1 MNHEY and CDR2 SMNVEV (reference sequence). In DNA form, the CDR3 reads TGTGCCAGCAGTGAGGGGGGGATCTATAGCAATCAGCCCCAGCATTTT. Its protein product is CASSEGGIYSNQPQHF.

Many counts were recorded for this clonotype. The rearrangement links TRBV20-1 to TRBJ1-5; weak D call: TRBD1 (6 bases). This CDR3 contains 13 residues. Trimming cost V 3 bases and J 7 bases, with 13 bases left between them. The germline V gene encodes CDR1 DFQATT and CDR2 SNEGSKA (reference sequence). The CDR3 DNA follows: TGCAGTGCTAGTTGGGGGCCGAAGCAGCCCCAGCATTTT. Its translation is CSASWGPKQPQHF.

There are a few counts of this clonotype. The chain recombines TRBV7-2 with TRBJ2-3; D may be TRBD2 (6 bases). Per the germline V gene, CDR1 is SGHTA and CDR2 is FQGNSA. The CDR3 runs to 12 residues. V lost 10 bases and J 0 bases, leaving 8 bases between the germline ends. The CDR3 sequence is CATGSSTDTQYF. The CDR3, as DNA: TGTGCCACCGGGAGTAGCACAGATACGCAGTATTTT.

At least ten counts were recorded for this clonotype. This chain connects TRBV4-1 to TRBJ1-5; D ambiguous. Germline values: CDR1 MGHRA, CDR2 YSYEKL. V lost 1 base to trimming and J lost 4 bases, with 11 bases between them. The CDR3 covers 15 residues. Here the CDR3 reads CASSQVADENQPQHF. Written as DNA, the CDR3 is TGCGCCAGCAGCCAAGTAGCGGACGAAAATCAGCCCCAGCATTTT.

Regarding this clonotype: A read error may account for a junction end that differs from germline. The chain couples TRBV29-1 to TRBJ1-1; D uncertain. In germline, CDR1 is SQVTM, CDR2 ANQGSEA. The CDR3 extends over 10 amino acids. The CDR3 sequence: CSVEAAEAFF. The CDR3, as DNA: TGCAGCGTTGAGGCCGCTGAGGCTTTCTTT.